Listed here are 6 T cell receptor beta chains from one sample, sequenced in a study of OX40 agonist ivuxolimab in advanced cancers. Assay used: immunoSEQ multiplex PCR; TCRdb lists only in-frame clones, some missing. The data hold some 95,000 clones, with 70% to 90% observed a single time. The sequences come from CD4+ or CD8+ T cells sorted from blood, collected in a trial of the OX40 agonist ivuxolimab. These receptors were taken from an adult with an advanced solid tumor such as melanoma, head and neck, liver or kidney cancer.

This chain links TRBV7-3 with TRBJ2-1; 8 bases line up with TRBD2. The CDR3 consists of 16 residues. Per germline, CDR1 SGHTA and CDR2 FQGTGA. The V and J ends lost 5 bases and 0 bases, in that order; junction bases with no gene match: 6. CDR3 residues: CASSPLAGPSYNEQFF. In DNA, the CDR3 is TGTGCCAGCAGCCCCTTAGCGGGGCCCTCCTACAATGAGCAGTTCTTC. Full variable domain (remainder filled in from reference TRBV7-3 and TRBJ2-1): GAGVSQTPSNKVTEKGKYVELRCDPISGHTALYWYRQSLGQGPEFLIYFQGTGAADDSGLPNDRFFAVRPEGSVSTLKIQRTERGDSAVYLCASSPLAGPSYNEQFFGPGTRLTVL.

The CDR3 region is CASSLRIQETQYF. CDR3 DNA: TGTGCCAGCAGCTTAAGAATCCAAGAGACCCAGTACTTC. This chain links TRBV7-9 with TRBJ2-5; no firm D call. The CDR3 is 13 amino acids. Germline loops: CDR1 SEHNR, CDR2 FQNEAQ (reference sequence). Trimming removed 2 bases at V and 1 base at J, with 5 bases between.

This clone has just one count. The V gene is TRBV11-2, the J gene TRBJ2-1; TRBD2 aligns across 9 bases. The CDR3 is 17 residues long. J lost 9 bases, V lost 1 base, and 13 bases had no gene match. Germline assignment: CDR1 SGHAT and CDR2 FQNNGV. CDR3 nucleotide sequence: TGTGCCAGCAGCTTAGTGTTCCTGGCTAGCGGGACCGGTGAGCAGTTCTTC. Translated, it gives CASSLVFLASGTGEQFF. Drawing the rest from reference TRBV11-2 and TRBJ2-1, the complete variable domain is EAGVAQSPRYKIIEKRQSVAFWCNPISGHATLYWYQQILGQGPKLLIQFQNNGVVDDSQLPKDRFSAERLKGVDSTLKIQPAKLEDSAVYLCASSLVFLASGTGEQFFGPGTRLTVL.

This chain uses TRBV6-5 with TRBJ1-6, with a tentative D call TRBD1 (6 bases). CDR3 length equals 12 residues. V gave up 10 bases and J gave up 6 bases, with 10 bases separating them. The germline gives CDR1 MNHEY, CDR2 SVGAGI. CDR3 sequence: CATRGGNSPLHF. CDR3 nucleotide sequence: TGTGCCACCCGAGGGGGTAATTCACCCCTCCACTTT.

V gene TRBV7-6 combines with J gene TRBJ2-7, with D perhaps given as TRBD1 or TRBD2 (5 bases each). The CDR3 is made up of 13 amino acids. The ends were cut back, 3 bases at V and 7 bases at J, with 13 bases in the middle. Germline CDR1 reads SGHVS; CDR2 reads FNYEAQ. CDR3 bases: TGTGCCAGCAGCTTTGGGGGTTCGGGGGAGCAGTACTTC. Protein: CASSFGGSGEQYF.

J is TRBJ2-7 and V is TRBV2, with D tentatively TRBD1 or TRBD2 (5 bases each). This CDR3 spans 16 amino acids. V lost 7 bases and J 1 base, leaving 20 bases between the germline ends. Germline lookup yields CDR1 SNHLY and CDR2 FYNNEI. CDR3 region: CASTLPGASTSYEQYF. CDR3 bases: TGTGCCAGCACTCTTCCCGGGGCTAGCACGTCCTACGAGCAGTACTTC.